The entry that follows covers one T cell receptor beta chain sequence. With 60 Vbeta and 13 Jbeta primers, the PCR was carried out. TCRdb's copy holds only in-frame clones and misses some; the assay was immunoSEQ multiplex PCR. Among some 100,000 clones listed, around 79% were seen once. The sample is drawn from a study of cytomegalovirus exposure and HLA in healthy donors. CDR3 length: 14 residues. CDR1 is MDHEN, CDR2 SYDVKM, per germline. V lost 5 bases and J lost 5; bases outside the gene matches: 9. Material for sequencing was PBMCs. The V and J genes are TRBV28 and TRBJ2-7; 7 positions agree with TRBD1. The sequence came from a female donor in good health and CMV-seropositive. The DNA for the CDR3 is TGTGCCAGCAGTGCGCCGGGACAGTCAAACGAGCAGTACTTC. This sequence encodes CASSAPGQSNEQYF.